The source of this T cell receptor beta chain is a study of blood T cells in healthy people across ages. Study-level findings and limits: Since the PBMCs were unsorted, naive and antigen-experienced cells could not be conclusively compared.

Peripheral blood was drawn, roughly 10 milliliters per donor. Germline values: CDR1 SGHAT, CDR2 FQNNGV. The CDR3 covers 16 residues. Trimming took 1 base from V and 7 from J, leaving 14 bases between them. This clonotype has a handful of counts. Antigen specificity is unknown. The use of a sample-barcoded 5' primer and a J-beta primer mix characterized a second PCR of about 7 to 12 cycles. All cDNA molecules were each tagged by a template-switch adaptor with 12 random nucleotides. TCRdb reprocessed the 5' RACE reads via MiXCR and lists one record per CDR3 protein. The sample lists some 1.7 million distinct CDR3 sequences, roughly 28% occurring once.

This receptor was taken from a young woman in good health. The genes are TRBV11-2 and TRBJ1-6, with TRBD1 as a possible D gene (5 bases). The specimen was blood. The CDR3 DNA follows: TGTGCCAGCAGCTTAGCACCTTTGGGGACGAATTCACCCCTCCACTTT. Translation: CASSLAPLGTNSPLHF.